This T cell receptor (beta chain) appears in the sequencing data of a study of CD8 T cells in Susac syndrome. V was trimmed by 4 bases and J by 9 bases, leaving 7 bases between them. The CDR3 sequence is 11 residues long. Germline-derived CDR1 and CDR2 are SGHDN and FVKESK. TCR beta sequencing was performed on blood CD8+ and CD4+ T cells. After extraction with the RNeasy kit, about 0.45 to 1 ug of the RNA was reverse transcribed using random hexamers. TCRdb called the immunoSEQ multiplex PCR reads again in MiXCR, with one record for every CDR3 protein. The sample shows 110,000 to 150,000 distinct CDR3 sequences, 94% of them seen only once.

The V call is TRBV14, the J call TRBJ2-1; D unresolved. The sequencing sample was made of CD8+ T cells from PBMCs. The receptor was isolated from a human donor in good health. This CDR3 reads CASSPSGEQFF. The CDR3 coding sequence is TGTGCCAGCAGCCCCTCTGGTGAGCAGTTCTTC.